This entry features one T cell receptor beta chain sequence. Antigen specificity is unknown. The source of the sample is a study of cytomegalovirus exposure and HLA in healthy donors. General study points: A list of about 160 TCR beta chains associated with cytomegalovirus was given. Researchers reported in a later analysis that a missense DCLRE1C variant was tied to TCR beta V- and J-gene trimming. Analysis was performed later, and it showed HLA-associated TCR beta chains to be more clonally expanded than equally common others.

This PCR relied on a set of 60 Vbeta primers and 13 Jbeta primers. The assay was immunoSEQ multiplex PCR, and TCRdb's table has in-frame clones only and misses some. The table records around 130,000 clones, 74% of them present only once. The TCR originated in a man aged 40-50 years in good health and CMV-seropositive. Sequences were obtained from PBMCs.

The DNA of the CDR3 is TGTGCCAGTCTTGACAGGGGGGGGAATCAGCCCCAGCATTTT. This codes for CASLDRGGNQPQHF. The chain carries TRBV19 and TRBJ1-5, with 9 bases fitting TRBD1. The junction had 6 bases not matched to a gene; V was cut back by 8 bases and J by 4 bases. Germline V lookup: CDR1 LNHDA, CDR2 SQIVND (reference sequence). The CDR3 is made up of 14 amino acids.